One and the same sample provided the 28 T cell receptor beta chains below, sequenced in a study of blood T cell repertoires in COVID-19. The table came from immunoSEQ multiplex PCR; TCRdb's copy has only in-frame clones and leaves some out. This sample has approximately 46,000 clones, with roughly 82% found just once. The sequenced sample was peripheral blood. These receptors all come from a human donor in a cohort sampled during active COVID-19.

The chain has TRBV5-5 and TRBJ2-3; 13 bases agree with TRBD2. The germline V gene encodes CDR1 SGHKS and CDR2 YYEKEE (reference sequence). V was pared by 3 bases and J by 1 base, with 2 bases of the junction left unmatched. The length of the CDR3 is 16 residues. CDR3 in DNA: TGTGCCAGCAGCTGGACTAGCGGGGGCCGCACAGATACGCAGTATTTT. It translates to CASSWTSGGRTDTQYF.

The CDR3 DNA reads as TGTGCCAGCTCACCAGGGACAGGGGTGGGTAATAATTCACCCCTCCACTTT. This translates into CASSPGTGVGNNSPLHF. The chain joins TRBV18 to TRBJ1-6, with 10 bases fitting TRBD1. V dropped 2 bases and J dropped 5; count of bases not matched to a gene: 6. CDR1 is KGHSH, CDR2 LQKENI, per germline. The CDR3 extends over 17 amino acids.

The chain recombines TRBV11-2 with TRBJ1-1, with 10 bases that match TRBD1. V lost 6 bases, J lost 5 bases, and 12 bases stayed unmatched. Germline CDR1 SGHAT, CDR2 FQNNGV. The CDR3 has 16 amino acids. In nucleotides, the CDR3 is TGTGCCAGCAGATTACTGCGGGACAGGGGTAGGACTGAAGCTTTCTTT. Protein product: CASRLLRDRGRTEAFF.

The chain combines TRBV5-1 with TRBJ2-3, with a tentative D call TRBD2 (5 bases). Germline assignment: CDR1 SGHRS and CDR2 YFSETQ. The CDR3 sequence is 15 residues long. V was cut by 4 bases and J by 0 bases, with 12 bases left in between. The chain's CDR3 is CASSPSSTSTDTQYF. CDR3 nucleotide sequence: TGCGCCAGCAGCCCCTCTAGCACTAGCACAGATACGCAGTATTTT.

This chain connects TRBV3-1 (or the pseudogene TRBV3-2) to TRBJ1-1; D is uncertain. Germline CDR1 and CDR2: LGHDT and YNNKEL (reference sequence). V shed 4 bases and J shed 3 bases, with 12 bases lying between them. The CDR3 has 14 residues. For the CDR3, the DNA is TGTGCCAGCAGCCTCAGACCCCGGGACACTGAAGCTTTCTTT. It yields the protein CASSLRPRDTEAFF.

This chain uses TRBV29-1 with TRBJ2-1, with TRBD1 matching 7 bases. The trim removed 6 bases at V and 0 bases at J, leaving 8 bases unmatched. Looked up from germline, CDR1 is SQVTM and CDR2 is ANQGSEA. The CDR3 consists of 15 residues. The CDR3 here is CSVVGTVSSYNEQFF. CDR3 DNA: TGCAGCGTAGTAGGGACAGTCAGCTCCTACAATGAGCAGTTCTTC.

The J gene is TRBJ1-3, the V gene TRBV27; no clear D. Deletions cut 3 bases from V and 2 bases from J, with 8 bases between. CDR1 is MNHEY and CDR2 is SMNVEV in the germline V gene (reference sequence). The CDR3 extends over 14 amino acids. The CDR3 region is CASSFGGTGNTIYF. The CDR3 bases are TGTGCCAGCAGTTTCGGCGGGACTGGAAACACCATATATTTT.

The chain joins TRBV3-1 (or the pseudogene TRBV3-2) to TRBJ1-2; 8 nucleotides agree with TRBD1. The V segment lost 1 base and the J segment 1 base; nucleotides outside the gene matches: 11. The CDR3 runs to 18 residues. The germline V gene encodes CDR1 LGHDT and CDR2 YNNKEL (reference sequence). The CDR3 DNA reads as TGTGCCAGCAGCCAAGTAAGGACAGGGTGTCGCTTTAACTATGGCTACACCTTC. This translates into CASSQVRTGCRFNYGYTF.

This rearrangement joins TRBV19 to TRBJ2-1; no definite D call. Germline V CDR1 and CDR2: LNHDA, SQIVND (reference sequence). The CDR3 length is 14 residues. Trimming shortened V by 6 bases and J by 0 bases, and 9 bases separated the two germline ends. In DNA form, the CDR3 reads TGTGCCAGTAGAACCCCCAGCTCCTACAATGAGCAGTTCTTC. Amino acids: CASRTPSSYNEQFF.

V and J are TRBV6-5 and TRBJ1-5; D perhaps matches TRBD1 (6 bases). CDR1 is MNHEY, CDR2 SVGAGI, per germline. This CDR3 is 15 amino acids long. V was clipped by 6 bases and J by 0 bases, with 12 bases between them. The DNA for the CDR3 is TGTGCCAGCAGCCGAGACAGGAATAGCAATCAGCCCCAGCATTTT. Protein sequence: CASSRDRNSNQPQHF.

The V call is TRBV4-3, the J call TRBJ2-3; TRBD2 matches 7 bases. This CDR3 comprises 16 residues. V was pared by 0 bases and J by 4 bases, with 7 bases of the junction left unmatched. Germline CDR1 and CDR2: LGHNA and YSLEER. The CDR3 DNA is TGCGCCAGCAGCCAAGAAGGAAGCGGGGTGTCAGATACGCAGTATTTT. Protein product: CASSQEGSGVSDTQYF.

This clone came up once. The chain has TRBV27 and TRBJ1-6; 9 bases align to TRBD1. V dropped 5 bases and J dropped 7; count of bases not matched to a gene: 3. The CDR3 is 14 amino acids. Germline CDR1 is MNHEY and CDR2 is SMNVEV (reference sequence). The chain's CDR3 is CASSEDRGNSPLHF. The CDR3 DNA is TGTGCCAGCAGTGAGGACAGGGGCAATTCACCCCTCCACTTT.

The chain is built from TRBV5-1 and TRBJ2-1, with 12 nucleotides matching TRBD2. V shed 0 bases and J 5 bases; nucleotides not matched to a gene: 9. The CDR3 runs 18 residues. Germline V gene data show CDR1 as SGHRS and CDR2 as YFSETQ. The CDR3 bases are TGCGCCAGCAGCTTGGGGGTGGGACTAGCGGGTTTCGACAATGAGCAGTTCTTC. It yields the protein CASSLGVGLAGFDNEQFF.

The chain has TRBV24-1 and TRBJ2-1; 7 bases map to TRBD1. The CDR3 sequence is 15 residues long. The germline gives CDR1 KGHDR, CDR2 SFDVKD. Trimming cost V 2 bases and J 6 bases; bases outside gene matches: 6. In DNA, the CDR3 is TGTGCCACCAGTGATTCCCGGGACAGAGCCAATGAGCAGTTCTTC. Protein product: CATSDSRDRANEQFF.

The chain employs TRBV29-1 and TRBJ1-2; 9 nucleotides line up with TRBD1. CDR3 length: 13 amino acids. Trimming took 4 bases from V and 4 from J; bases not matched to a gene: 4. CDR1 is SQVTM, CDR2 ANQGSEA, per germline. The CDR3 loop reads CSVGMGQGYGYTF. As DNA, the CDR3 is TGCAGCGTTGGAATGGGACAGGGCTATGGCTACACCTTC.

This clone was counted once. CDR3 sequence: CASSGQGRTTEAFF. Written as DNA, the CDR3 is TGTGCCAGCTCAGGACAGGGGCGGACCACTGAAGCTTTCTTT. The chain uses TRBV18 and TRBJ1-1, with 9 bases matching TRBD1. The CDR3 runs to 14 residues. Germline V CDR1 and CDR2: KGHSH, LQKENI. The V and J ends lost 5 bases and 4 bases, in that order; junction bases with no gene match: 5.

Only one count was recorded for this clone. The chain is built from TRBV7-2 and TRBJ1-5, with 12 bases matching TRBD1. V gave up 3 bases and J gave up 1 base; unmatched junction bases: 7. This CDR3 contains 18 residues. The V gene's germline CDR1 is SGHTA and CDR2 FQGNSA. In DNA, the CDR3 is TGTGCCAGCAGCTTGAAAGGGACAGGGGGCTCGAGCAATCAGCCCCAGCATTTT. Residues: CASSLKGTGGSSNQPQHF.

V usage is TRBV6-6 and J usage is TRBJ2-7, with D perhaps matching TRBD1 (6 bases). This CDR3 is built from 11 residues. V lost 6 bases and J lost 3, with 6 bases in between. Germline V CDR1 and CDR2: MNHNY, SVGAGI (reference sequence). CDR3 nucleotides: TGTGCCAGCAGGGACAGCTACGAGCAGTACTTC. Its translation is CASRDSYEQYF.

CDR3 in DNA: TGCGCCAGCAGCTTGGGGGGTACAGGACCTAACTATGGCTACACCTTC. Protein product: CASSLGGTGPNYGYTF. The rearrangement links TRBV5-1 to TRBJ1-2, with D perhaps matching TRBD1 (5 bases). The CDR3 loop spans 16 amino acids. V was trimmed by 0 bases and J by 0 bases, leaving 12 bases between them. In germline, CDR1 is SGHRS, CDR2 YFSETQ.

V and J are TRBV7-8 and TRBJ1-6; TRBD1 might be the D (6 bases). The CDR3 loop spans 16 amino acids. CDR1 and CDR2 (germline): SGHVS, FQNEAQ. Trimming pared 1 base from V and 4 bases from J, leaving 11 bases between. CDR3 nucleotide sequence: TGTGCCAGCAGCTTAGGCGGGGGGACATATAATTCACCCCTCCACTTT. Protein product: CASSLGGGTYNSPLHF.

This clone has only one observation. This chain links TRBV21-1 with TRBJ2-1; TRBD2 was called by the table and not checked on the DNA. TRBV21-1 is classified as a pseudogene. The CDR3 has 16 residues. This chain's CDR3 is CASSKGRGSIINEQFF. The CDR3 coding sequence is TGTGCCAGCAGCAAAGGACGGGGGAGCATAATCAATGAGCAGTTCTTC.

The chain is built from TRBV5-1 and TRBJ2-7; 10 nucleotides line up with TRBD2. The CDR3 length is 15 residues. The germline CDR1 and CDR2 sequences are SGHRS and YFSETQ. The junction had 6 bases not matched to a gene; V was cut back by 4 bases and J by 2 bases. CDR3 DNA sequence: TGCGCCAGCAGCGGAGGGACTAGCGCAACCTACGAGCAGTACTTC. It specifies CASSGGTSATYEQYF.

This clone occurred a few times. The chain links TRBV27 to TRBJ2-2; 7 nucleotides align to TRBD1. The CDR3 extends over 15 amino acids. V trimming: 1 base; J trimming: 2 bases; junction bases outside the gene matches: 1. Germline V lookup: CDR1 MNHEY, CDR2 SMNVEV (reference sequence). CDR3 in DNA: TGTGCCAGCAGTTTATGGACAGGAAACACCGGGGAGCTGTTTTTT. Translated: CASSLWTGNTGELFF.

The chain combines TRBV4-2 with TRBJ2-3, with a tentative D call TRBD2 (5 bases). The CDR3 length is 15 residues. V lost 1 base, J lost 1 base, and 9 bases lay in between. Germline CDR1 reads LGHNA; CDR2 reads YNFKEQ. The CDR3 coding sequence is TGTGCCAGCAGCCAAGTCAACGGGGGCACAGATACGCAGTATTTT. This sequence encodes CASSQVNGGTDTQYF.

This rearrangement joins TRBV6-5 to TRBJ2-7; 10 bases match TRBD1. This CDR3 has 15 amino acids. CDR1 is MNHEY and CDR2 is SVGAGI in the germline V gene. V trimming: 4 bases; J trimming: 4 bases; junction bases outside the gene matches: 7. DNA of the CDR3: TGTGCCAGCAGTTCCCCAGGACAGGGGGTGTACGAGCAGTACTTC. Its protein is CASSSPGQGVYEQYF.

This chain's CDR3 is CASSAGQGAFIANYGYTF. The CDR3 coding sequence is TGTGCCAGCAGTGCCGGACAGGGAGCTTTTATAGCTAACTATGGCTACACCTTC. This chain joins TRBV2 and TRBJ1-2; 8 nucleotides match TRBD1. Germline V gene data show CDR1 as SNHLY and CDR2 as FYNNEI. V lost 4 bases to trimming and J lost 0 bases; unmatched junction nucleotides: 13. The CDR3 contains 18 residues.

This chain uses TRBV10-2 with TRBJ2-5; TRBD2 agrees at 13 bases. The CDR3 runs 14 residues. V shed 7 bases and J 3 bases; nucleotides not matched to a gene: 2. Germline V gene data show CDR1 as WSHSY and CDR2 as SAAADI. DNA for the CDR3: TGCGCCAGCACCGGGACTAGCGGGGAAGAGACCCAGTACTTC. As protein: CASTGTSGEETQYF.

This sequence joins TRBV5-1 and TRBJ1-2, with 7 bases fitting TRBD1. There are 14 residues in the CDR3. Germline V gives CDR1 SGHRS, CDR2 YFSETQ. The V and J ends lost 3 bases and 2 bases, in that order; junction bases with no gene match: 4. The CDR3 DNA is TGCGCCAGCAGCTACCGGGACAGAAACTATGGCTACACCTTC. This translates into CASSYRDRNYGYTF.